This entry lists 15 T cell receptor beta chains sequenced from one sample in a study of blood T cell repertoires in COVID-19. The data were produced by immunoSEQ multiplex PCR, yet TCRdb's version contains in-frame clones alone and is incomplete. There are 48,000 or so clones in the sample; about nine tenths occur only once, and 2.6% lies in the top ten. Source material: peripheral blood. Receptors were obtained from a woman aged 80 or over with COVID-19, enrolled during active disease.

There are a few counts of this clone. The chain recombines TRBV9 with TRBJ1-2, with TRBD1 matching over 8 bases. CDR1 is SGDLS, CDR2 YYNGEE, per germline. This CDR3 is built from 15 residues. After removal of 3 bases from V and 7 bases from J, the junction contained 11 bases not matched to a gene. The CDR3 sequence is CASSAQTGVQGGYTF. The DNA of the CDR3 is TGTGCCAGCAGCGCCCAGACAGGGGTACAGGGTGGCTACACCTTC.

V usage is TRBV6-5 and J usage is TRBJ2-7; perhaps TRBD2 as D (5 bases). V lost 11 bases to trimming and J lost 4 bases, with 18 bases between them. This CDR3 has 13 amino acids. Germline V gene lookup returns CDR1 MNHEY and CDR2 SVGAGI. For the CDR3, the DNA is TGTGCCGTCACCTCGACACCGGGGTACGAGCAGTACTTC. Translating gives CAVTSTPGYEQYF.

The rearrangement links TRBV20-1 to TRBJ2-7, with 9 bases aligning to TRBD1. CDR1 is DFQATT and CDR2 is SNEGSKA in the germline V gene (reference sequence). The CDR3 contains 14 residues. J gave up 4 bases and V 3 bases, and 7 bases lay outside the gene matches. The DNA of the CDR3 is TGCAGTGCTAGTTGGACAGGGGCTCGATACGAGCAGTACTTC. Its translation is CSASWTGARYEQYF.

A single count supports this clone. The genes are TRBV18 and TRBJ2-2, with 7 bases aligning to TRBD2. The CDR3 has 16 residues. Germline assignment: CDR1 KGHSH and CDR2 LQKENI. The trim removed 6 bases at V and 2 bases at J, leaving 9 bases unmatched. CDR3 nucleotides: TGTGCCAGCTCCCAACTACTAGCGTTCAACACCGGGGAGCTGTTTTTT. As protein: CASSQLLAFNTGELFF.

The chain carries TRBV12-3 or TRBV12-4 and TRBJ1-1, with D maybe TRBD1 (6 bases). Trimming removed 6 bases at V and 4 bases at J, with 9 bases between. The CDR3 covers 12 residues. The CDR3 DNA follows: TGTGCCAGCAGGATAGGGGGCACTGAAGCTTTCTTT. Protein product: CASRIGGTEAFF.

The chain couples TRBV6-2 or TRBV6-3 to TRBJ2-7, with TRBD2 identical over 7 bases. Per germline, CDR1 MNHEY and CDR2 SVGEGT. The CDR3 is 17 residues long. After removal of 4 bases from V and 1 base from J, the junction contained 13 bases not matched to a gene. The CDR3 loop reads CASSSPPVAGESYEQYF. As DNA, the CDR3 is TGTGCCAGCAGTTCCCCACCGGTGGCGGGAGAATCCTACGAGCAGTACTTC.

This rearrangement joins TRBV5-1 to TRBJ2-7, with TRBD1 matching over 9 bases. J gave up 3 bases and V 4 bases, and 11 bases lay outside the gene matches. CDR1 and CDR2 from the germline V gene are SGHRS and YFSETQ. This CDR3 has 16 residues. The CDR3 nucleotides read TGCGCCAGCAGCCCGCGCCCCCGGGACAGGGTCTACGAGCAGTACTTC. Translation gives CASSPRPRDRVYEQYF.

V usage is TRBV24-1 and J usage is TRBJ2-5, with TRBD2 as a possible D gene (5 bases). Germline V lookup: CDR1 KGHDR, CDR2 SFDVKD. The CDR3 length is 14 residues. Trimming stripped 3 bases from V and 4 bases from J, with 11 bases between. CDR3 nucleotide sequence: TGTGCCACCAGTGATGGATTGAGGGCAGAGACCCAGTACTTC. The encoded protein is CATSDGLRAETQYF.

The rearrangement uses TRBV5-1 and TRBJ1-4; maybe TRBD1 (5 bases). The CDR3 totals 18 residues. Trimming removed 5 bases at V and 4 bases at J, with 24 bases between. Germline CDR1 is SGHRS and CDR2 is YFSETQ. CDR3 sequence: CASRRGWAPQPFNEKLFF. The DNA of the CDR3 is TGCGCCAGCAGACGGGGGTGGGCCCCACAGCCTTTTAATGAAAAACTGTTTTTT.

The rearrangement links TRBV28 to TRBJ1-2; 7 nucleotides align to TRBD1. Germline CDR1 and CDR2: MDHEN and SYDVKM. The CDR3 spans 16 residues. The junction had 13 bases not matched to a gene; V was cut back by 7 bases and J by 2 bases. Here the CDR3 DNA reads TGTGCCAGCAATACTCCGATAGGGGGCGACAACTATGGCTACACCTTC. This translates into CASNTPIGGDNYGYTF.

This clone has a handful of counts. This chain connects TRBV5-5 to TRBJ1-1; D is ambiguous. Trimming shortened V by 3 bases and J by 5 bases, and 17 bases separated the two germline ends. This CDR3 is 15 amino acids long. The germline V gene encodes CDR1 SGHKS and CDR2 YYEKEE (reference sequence). The CDR3 sequence: CASSSTRIGGTEAFF. The CDR3 DNA reads as TGTGCCAGCAGCTCAACGCGTATTGGAGGGACTGAAGCTTTCTTT.

This sequence joins TRBV23-1 and TRBJ2-7; possible D gene TRBD2, 6 bases. TRBV23-1 is labeled an ORF, and its function is uncertain. The V end was cut by 9 bases, the J end by 6 bases, with 24 bases between. The CDR3 spans 15 residues. The CDR3 region is CASLPRSSWGGEQYF. The CDR3 DNA is TGCGCCAGTCTACCCCGATCAAGTTGGGGAGGCGAGCAGTACTTC.

V is TRBV6-5 and J is TRBJ2-7; a possible D gene is TRBD2 (7 bases). Deletions cut 7 bases from V and 4 bases from J, with 17 bases between. CDR3 length: 14 amino acids. CDR1 is MNHEY, CDR2 SVGAGI, per germline. CDR3 DNA: TGTGCCAGCATCCCGCCGGGGGGCCGGTACGAGCAGTACTTC. Translating it yields CASIPPGGRYEQYF.

This clone was observed a single time. The rearrangement joins TRBV11-2 to TRBJ1-3, with TRBD1 matching 7 bases. The V and J ends lost 4 bases and 0 bases, in that order; junction bases with no gene match: 6. Germline V CDR1 and CDR2: SGHAT, FQNNGV. This CDR3 is 16 amino acids long. CDR3 nucleotides: TGTGCCAGCAGCTATCATACAGGGGCCTCTGGAAACACCATATATTTT. Amino acids: CASSYHTGASGNTIYF.

The chain has TRBV27 and TRBJ2-4; weak D call: TRBD2 (6 bases). Trimming removed 4 bases from V and 7 bases from J, with 11 bases in between. Germline assignment: CDR1 MNHEY and CDR2 SMNVEV (reference sequence). This CDR3 comprises 13 residues. Here the CDR3 reads CASSSLAMNIQYF. CDR3 bases: TGTGCCAGCAGTTCACTAGCTATGAACATTCAGTACTTC.